The 6 T cell receptor beta chains presented below share a single source sample, sequenced in a study of technical replicates of blood from a handful of donors. This table comes from immunoSEQ multiplex PCR, and its TCRdb copy is limited to in-frame clones, with some not included. The repertoire holds under 100,000 clones, with approximately 86% as singletons. Sequencing input: PBMCs. The receptors come from a human donor in good health. Some clones in this sample may be carry-over from other donors' samples.

The gene calls are TRBV19 and TRBJ2-1; tentative D call: TRBD2 (5 bases). Looked up from germline, CDR1 is LNHDA and CDR2 is SQIVND (reference sequence). The CDR3 has 11 amino acids. With 9 bases removed from V and 4 bases from J, the gap between germline ends came to 7 bases. In DNA, the CDR3 is TGTGCCAGCGGAGGTTACAATGAGCAGTTCTTC. Amino acids: CASGGYNEQFF. Complete variable domain (other parts from reference TRBV19 and TRBJ2-1): DGGITQSPKYLFRKEGQNVTLSCEQNLNHDAMYWYRQDPGQGLRLIYYSQIVNDFQKGDIAEGYSVSREKKESFPLTVTSAQKNPTAFYLCASGGYNEQFFGPGTRLTVL.

The chain combines TRBV30 with TRBJ1-3, with D perhaps TRBD1 (6 bases). The germline CDR1 and CDR2 sequences are GTSNPN and SVGIG (reference sequence). V lost 5 bases, J lost 4 bases, and 21 bases lay in between. This CDR3 has 16 amino acids. This CDR3 is CAWCTHLTGPGNTIYF. CDR3 DNA: TGTGCCTGGTGTACACACCTGACAGGTCCCGGAAACACCATATATTTT.

V gene TRBV5-6 combines with J gene TRBJ2-1, with TRBD2 matching 10 bases. V lost 7 bases to trimming and J lost 7 bases; unmatched junction nucleotides: 11. From germline, CDR1 is SGHDT and CDR2 YYEEEE. There are 15 residues in the CDR3. The DNA of the CDR3 is TGTGCCAGCGTCCAGCGGGGGGGCCTTGTTAATGAGCAGTTCTTC. This sequence encodes CASVQRGGLVNEQFF.

The chain carries TRBV19 and TRBJ2-3; 7 bases line up with TRBD1. The CDR3 runs to 16 residues. Germline values: CDR1 LNHDA, CDR2 SQIVND (reference sequence). Trimming removed 9 bases from V and 3 bases from J; junction bases left unmatched: 15. The CDR3 DNA reads TGTGCCAGCTCCCGAGATACAGGGGTCTGGACAGATACGCAGTATTTT. Its protein product is CASSRDTGVWTDTQYF. Filled out from reference TRBV19 and TRBJ2-3, the complete variable domain reads DGGITQSPKYLFRKEGQNVTLSCEQNLNHDAMYWYRQDPGQGLRLIYYSQIVNDFQKGDIAEGYSVSREKKESFPLTVTSAQKNPTAFYLCASSRDTGVWTDTQYFGPGTRLTVL.

The chain has TRBV2 and TRBJ1-6; 10 positions agree with TRBD1. J was trimmed by 10 bases and V by 5 bases; bases with no gene match: 5. CDR1 is SNHLY and CDR2 is FYNNEI in the germline V gene. This CDR3 is 14 amino acids long. The CDR3 bases are TGTGCCAGCAGTCGGGACAGGGGAACGTCACCCCTCCACTTT. Its protein is CASSRDRGTSPLHF. Supplemented by reference TRBV2 and TRBJ1-6, the full variable domain reads EPEVTQTPSHQVTQMGQEVILRCVPISNHLYFYWYRQILGQKVEFLVSFYNNEISEKSEIFDDQFSVERPDGSNFTLKIRSTKLEDSAMYFCASSRDRGTSPLHFGNGTRLTVT.

This chain connects TRBV7-2 to TRBJ2-2; perhaps TRBD1 as D (5 bases). Germline V gives CDR1 SGHTA, CDR2 FQGNSA. V shed 3 bases and J shed 5 bases, with 10 bases lying between them. This CDR3 spans 14 amino acids. CDR3 in DNA: TGTGCCAGCAGCTTTGATTGGACAACCGGGGAGCTGTTTTTT. This codes for CASSFDWTTGELFF. Using reference TRBV7-2 and TRBJ2-2 for the parts outside the CDR3, the full variable domain is GAGVSQSPSNKVTEKGKDVELRCDPISGHTALYWYRQSLGQGLEFLIYFQGNSAPDKSGLPSDRFSAERTGGSVSTLTIQRTQQEDSAVYLCASSFDWTTGELFFGEGSRLTVL.